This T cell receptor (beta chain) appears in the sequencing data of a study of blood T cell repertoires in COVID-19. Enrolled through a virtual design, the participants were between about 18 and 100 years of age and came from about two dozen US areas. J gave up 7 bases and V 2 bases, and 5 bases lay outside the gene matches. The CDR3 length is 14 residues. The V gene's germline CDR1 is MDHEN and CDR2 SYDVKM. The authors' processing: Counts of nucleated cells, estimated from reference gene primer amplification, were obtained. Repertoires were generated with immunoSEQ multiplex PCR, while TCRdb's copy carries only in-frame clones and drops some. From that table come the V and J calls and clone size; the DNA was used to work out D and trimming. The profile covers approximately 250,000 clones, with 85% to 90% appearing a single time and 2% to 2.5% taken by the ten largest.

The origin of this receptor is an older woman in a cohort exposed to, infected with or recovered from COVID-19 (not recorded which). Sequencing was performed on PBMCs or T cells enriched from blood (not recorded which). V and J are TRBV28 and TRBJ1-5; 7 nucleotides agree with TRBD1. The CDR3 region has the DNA TGTGCCAGCAGTTTAGTCGTAGGGGGCCAGCCCCAGCATTTT. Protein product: CASSLVVGGQPQHF.